The 28 T cell receptor beta chains reported below all come from one sample, sequenced in a study of cytomegalovirus exposure and HLA in healthy donors (dated by TCRdb to about 2017). Library construction relied on the immunoSEQ multiplex PCR assay. The multiplex PCR relied on a mix of 60 forward primers for TCR Vbeta segments and 13 reverse primers for TCR Jbeta segments. As stored in TCRdb, this immuneACCESS dataset retains in-frame rearrangements with V and J assigned. A fraction of the clones does not appear; measured against another copy, unresolved V genes explain less than half of the discrepancy, and the remainder lacks a known reason. The sample contains about 200,000 clones, approximately 85% of them found a single time. The ten largest clones represent about 2.2% of the sample. Material: PBMCs. Receptors originate from a woman between 45 and 65 years old in good health and CMV-seronegative.

This clone was counted a single time. This sequence joins TRBV5-1 and TRBJ2-7; 8 bases fit TRBD1. Looked up from germline, CDR1 is SGHRS and CDR2 is YFSETQ. The CDR3 has 15 residues. With V trimmed by 0 bases and J by 2 bases, 4 bases remained unmatched. Here the CDR3 reads CASSLDRGITYEQYF. CDR3 DNA sequence: TGCGCCAGCAGCTTGGACAGGGGGATAACCTACGAGCAGTACTTC.

This chain joins TRBV14 and TRBJ1-6; 7 nucleotides match TRBD1. V trimming: 1 base; J trimming: 8 bases; junction bases outside the gene matches: 5. Looked up from germline, CDR1 is SGHDN and CDR2 is FVKESK. The CDR3 contains 15 residues. CDR3 region: CASSQGARGYSPLHF. As DNA, the CDR3 is TGTGCCAGCAGCCAAGGGGCCAGGGGGTATTCACCCCTCCACTTT.

The chain combines TRBV19 with TRBJ2-5; perhaps TRBD1 as D (6 bases). The CDR3 is 13 residues long. Per the germline V gene, CDR1 is LNHDA and CDR2 is SQIVND (reference sequence). Deletions cut 6 bases from V and 5 bases from J, with 13 bases between. CDR3 residues: CASRSGVVETQYF. For the CDR3, the DNA is TGTGCCAGTAGGTCAGGGGTAGTTGAGACCCAGTACTTC.

The J gene is TRBJ2-7, the V gene TRBV2; 8 bases agree with TRBD2. CDR3 length: 15 residues. V trimming: 4 bases; J trimming: 0 bases; junction bases outside the gene matches: 5. From germline, CDR1 is SNHLY and CDR2 FYNNEI. The CDR3 DNA reads TGTGCCAGCAGTGTGACTAGCGTTAACTCCTACGAGCAGTACTTC. It translates to CASSVTSVNSYEQYF.

This chain connects TRBV5-1 to TRBJ1-1; D gene unclear. Germline values: CDR1 SGHRS, CDR2 YFSETQ. Trimming pared 3 bases from V and 7 bases from J, leaving 16 bases between. There are 14 residues in the CDR3. The CDR3 sequence: CASSSMTPGGEAFF. The CDR3 DNA reads as TGCGCCAGCAGCTCCATGACCCCTGGCGGTGAAGCTTTCTTT.

This chain connects TRBV7-9 to TRBJ2-7; D unresolved. The CDR3 length is 15 residues. The ends were cut back, 0 bases at V and 8 bases at J, with 17 bases in the middle. The V gene's germline CDR1 is SEHNR and CDR2 FQNEAQ (reference sequence). CDR3 sequence (DNA): TGTGCCAGCAGCTTAGCGAATAGCCCGGGTGCTAAGCAGTACTTC. Its protein product is CASSLANSPGAKQYF.

This clone showed up just a few times. V and J are TRBV7-3 and TRBJ1-1, with 8 bases that match TRBD1. The CDR3 runs to 15 residues. J gave up 4 bases and V 1 base, and 5 bases lay outside the gene matches. Germline lookup yields CDR1 SGHTA and CDR2 FQGTGA. In DNA, the CDR3 is TGTGCCAGCAGCTTAAGCGGACAGGGAGTCACTGAAGCTTTCTTT. Encoded protein: CASSLSGQGVTEAFF.

The V and J genes are TRBV6-5 and TRBJ2-5; D not resolved. V was pared by 4 bases and J by 5 bases, with 11 bases between. This CDR3 comprises 13 residues. Germline loops: CDR1 MNHEY, CDR2 SVGAGI. CDR3 DNA: TGTGCCAGCAGTTTTTCAGTGCGGGAGACCCAGTACTTC. As protein: CASSFSVRETQYF.

The chain recombines TRBV25-1 with TRBJ1-1; no clear D gene. The CDR3 runs to 15 residues. Trimming stripped 1 base from V and 6 bases from J, with 15 bases between. Germline CDR1 reads MGHDK; CDR2 reads SYGVNS. As DNA, the CDR3 is TGTGCCAGCAGTGAATTGGGAGGGAAGAGTGCTGAAGCTTTCTTT. This codes for CASSELGGKSAEAFF.

The genes are TRBV29-1 and TRBJ2-3; D unresolved. Germline V CDR1 and CDR2: SQVTM, ANQGSEA. There are 15 residues in the CDR3. V dropped 4 bases and J dropped 0 bases, with 14 bases sitting between them. CDR3 nucleotides: TGCAGCGTTGGACCTGGGCTAACTAGCACAGATACGCAGTATTTT. This sequence encodes CSVGPGLTSTDTQYF.

V and J are TRBV10-2 and TRBJ1-1; possible D gene TRBD1, 6 bases. CDR3 length: 14 amino acids. The germline CDR1 and CDR2 sequences are WSHSY and SAAADI. V shed 6 bases and J shed 0 bases, with 11 bases lying between them. The CDR3, as DNA: TGCGCCAGCAGAGGACAGCTAGTGAACACTGAAGCTTTCTTT. Protein: CASRGQLVNTEAFF.

This clone came up once. V and J are TRBV5-1 and TRBJ1-5, with 8 positions matching TRBD1. V shed 1 base and J 2 bases; nucleotides not matched to a gene: 2. CDR1 and CDR2 from the germline V gene are SGHRS and YFSETQ. This CDR3 has 15 residues. The CDR3 DNA reads TGCGCCAGCAGCTTGTCGGGACAGGGCAATCAGCCCCAGCATTTT. Residues: CASSLSGQGNQPQHF. Full variable domain (missing parts from reference TRBV5-1 and TRBJ1-5): KAGVTQTPRYLIKTRGQQVTLSCSPISGHRSVSWYQQTPGQGLQFLFEYFSETQRNKGNFPGRFSGRQFSNSRSEMNVSTLELGDSALYLCASSLSGQGNQPQHFGDGTRLSIL.

This clone showed up just a few times. V and J are TRBV2 and TRBJ1-1, with D unresolved. Deletions cut 3 bases from V and 4 bases from J, with 6 bases between. The CDR3 is 12 amino acids. The germline CDR1 and CDR2 sequences are SNHLY and FYNNEI. CDR3 nucleotide sequence: TGTGCCAGCAGTGATGCGGGCACTGAAGCTTTCTTT. This encodes CASSDAGTEAFF.

The chain combines TRBV6-6 with TRBJ1-5; weak D call: TRBD1 (5 bases). The V and J ends lost 6 bases and 0 bases respectively, with 6 bases between them. The CDR3 length is 13 residues. CDR1 and CDR2 from the germline V gene are MNHNY and SVGAGI (reference sequence). CDR3 sequence: CASRDSSNQPQHF. As DNA, the CDR3 is TGTGCCAGCAGAGACAGTAGCAATCAGCCCCAGCATTTT.

This clone was counted a few times. The rearrangement uses TRBV5-6 and TRBJ1-1; 7 nucleotides match TRBD1. Trimming took 4 bases from V and 0 from J; bases not matched to a gene: 3. Germline CDR1 SGHDT, CDR2 YYEEEE. CDR3 length equals 14 residues. The CDR3: CASSPGQVNTEAFF. The CDR3 coding sequence is TGTGCCAGCAGCCCAGGACAGGTGAACACTGAAGCTTTCTTT.

This clone has a handful of counts. The chain joins TRBV5-1 to TRBJ1-1; 10 bases align to TRBD1. This CDR3 is built from 13 residues. The germline V gene encodes CDR1 SGHRS and CDR2 YFSETQ. The junction had 1 base not matched to a gene; V was cut back by 2 bases and J by 6 bases. In nucleotides, the CDR3 is TGCGCCAGCAGCTTTGGACAGGGGGCTGAAGCTTTCTTT. Amino acids: CASSFGQGAEAFF. Filled out from reference TRBV5-1 and TRBJ1-1, the complete variable domain reads KAGVTQTPRYLIKTRGQQVTLSCSPISGHRSVSWYQQTPGQGLQFLFEYFSETQRNKGNFPGRFSGRQFSNSRSEMNVSTLELGDSALYLCASSFGQGAEAFFGQGTRLTVV.

The chain couples TRBV28 to TRBJ1-2, with 9 bases identical to TRBD1. The length of the CDR3 is 16 residues. Trimming cost V 4 bases and J 2 bases; bases outside gene matches: 8. In germline, CDR1 is MDHEN, CDR2 SYDVKM. In DNA form, the CDR3 reads TGTGCCAGCAGTTCCCCTCCGACAGGGGGGAACTATGGCTACACCTTC. It translates to CASSSPPTGGNYGYTF.

Comment on this clone: At the DNA level, this CDR3 is encoded by other sequences in the same sample as well. The rearrangement links TRBV19 to TRBJ1-5, with TRBD1 identical over 8 bases. The CDR3 extends over 15 amino acids. CDR1 is LNHDA, CDR2 SQIVND, per germline (reference sequence). The V and J ends lost 3 bases and 0 bases, in that order; junction bases with no gene match: 1. DNA for the CDR3: TGTGCCAGTAGTATTGACAGGGGTAGCAATCAGCCCCAGCATTTT. This gives the protein CASSIDRGSNQPQHF.

The genes are TRBV28 and TRBJ2-7, with no clear D. V lost 3 bases and J lost 3, with 3 bases in between. The CDR3 runs to 11 residues. The germline V gene has CDR1 MDHEN and CDR2 SYDVKM. The CDR3, as DNA: TGTGCCAGCAGTTTCTACTACGAGCAGTACTTC. It specifies CASSFYYEQYF. Together with reference TRBV28 and TRBJ2-7, the CDR3 gives the full variable domain: DVKVTQSSRYLVKRTGEKVFLECVQDMDHENMFWYRQDPGLGLRLIYFSYDVKMKEKGDIPEGYSVSREKKERFSLILESASTNQTSMYLCASSFYYEQYFGPGTRLTVT.

V usage is TRBV19 and J usage is TRBJ1-3, with D maybe TRBD1 (5 bases). V shed 6 bases and J shed 2 bases, with 17 bases lying between them. Germline CDR1 LNHDA, CDR2 SQIVND (reference sequence). This CDR3 spans 16 amino acids. DNA of the CDR3: TGTGCCAGTAGCCACCCCGGCGGGGGAACTGGAAACACCATATATTTT. Translating gives CASSHPGGGTGNTIYF.

The chain employs TRBV14 and TRBJ1-6; D is possibly TRBD1 (5 bases). Germline-derived CDR1 and CDR2 are SGHDN and FVKESK. The CDR3 spans 13 residues. Trimming removed 1 base at V and 7 bases at J, with 5 bases between. The CDR3 DNA is TGTGCCAGCAGCCAAGCAGGGAATTCACCCCTCCACTTT. Translated, it gives CASSQAGNSPLHF. Drawing the rest from reference TRBV14 and TRBJ1-6, the complete variable domain is EAGVTQFPSHSVIEKGQTVTLRCDPISGHDNLYWYRRVMGKEIKFLLHFVKESKQDESGMPNNRFLAERTGGTYSTLKVQPAELEDSGVYFCASSQAGNSPLHFGNGTRLTVT.

The chain uses TRBV25-1 and TRBJ2-3; D gene ambiguous. The CDR3 totals 16 residues. The germline CDR1 and CDR2 sequences are MGHDK and SYGVNS. V was trimmed by 1 base and J by 5 bases, leaving 16 bases between them. CDR3 residues: CASSEFLGDILDTQYF. In nucleotides, the CDR3 is TGTGCCAGCAGTGAATTTCTCGGAGATATCTTAGATACGCAGTATTTT.

The chain joins TRBV6-6 to TRBJ2-7, with D maybe TRBD1 (6 bases). The CDR3 totals 12 residues. The germline V gene has CDR1 MNHNY and CDR2 SVGAGI (reference sequence). V lost 5 bases and J 4 bases, leaving 9 bases between the germline ends. The CDR3 loop reads CASSKQGYEQYF. CDR3 sequence (DNA): TGTGCCAGCAGTAAACAGGGATACGAGCAGTACTTC.

This clone is a singleton in its sample. This chain joins TRBV6-5 and TRBJ1-1, with D hard to call. Per germline, CDR1 MNHEY and CDR2 SVGAGI. There are 11 residues in the CDR3. V was cut by 2 bases and J by 8 bases, with 6 bases left in between. The CDR3 loop is CASSYEQEAFF. DNA of the CDR3: TGTGCCAGCAGTTACGAACAGGAAGCTTTCTTT.

The chain is built from TRBV5-6 and TRBJ2-3; a weak D match, TRBD1 (6 bases). The CDR3 totals 16 residues. Germline CDR1 reads SGHDT; CDR2 reads YYEEEE. Trimming stripped 4 bases from V and 2 bases from J, with 17 bases between. This CDR3 reads CASSTTQGYLTDTQYF. Here the CDR3 DNA reads TGTGCCAGCAGCACGACGCAGGGGTATCTCACAGATACGCAGTATTTT.

This chain uses TRBV6-5 with TRBJ2-2; D is undetermined. The V gene's germline CDR1 is MNHEY and CDR2 SVGAGI. The CDR3 has 15 amino acids. Trimming removed 4 bases at V and 6 bases at J, with 15 bases between. CDR3 nucleotide sequence: TGTGCCAGCAGTTCAGGCCTGCTCGTCGCCGGGGAGCTGTTTTTT. This encodes CASSSGLLVAGELFF.

On this clone: The junction shows a germline mismatch at one end, possibly a read error. The rearrangement links TRBV5-6 to TRBJ2-5; D is possibly TRBD1 (5 bases). Germline CDR1 and CDR2: SGHDT and YYEEEE. This CDR3 contains 15 residues. In nucleotides, the CDR3 is TGTGCCAGCAGCTTGGGGGGCGTAGACCAGGAGACCCAGTACTTC. It codes for CASSLGGVDQETQYF.

A note on this clone: An end of the junction does not agree with germline; a read error may underlie this. This chain joins TRBV7-9 and TRBJ1-4; possibly TRBD1 for D (5 bases). CDR1 is SEHNR and CDR2 is FQNEAQ in the germline V gene (reference sequence). The CDR3 is 14 residues long. CDR3 nucleotide sequence: TGTTCCAGCAGCCCAGGGACAACTAATGAAAAACTGTTTTTT. This encodes CSSSPGTTNEKLFF.